What follows describes a single TCR beta chain. Its target is unknown. The CDR3 consists of 13 residues. After removal of 4 bases from V and 3 bases from J, the junction contained 3 bases not matched to a gene. Germline V lookup: CDR1 SQVTM, CDR2 ANQGSEA. This sample was included in a study of T cell responses to AZD1222 COVID-19 vaccine. About the study: Pooling of second doses given at about 4 or about 12 weeks was done.

Clones were read by immunoSEQ multiplex PCR, and TCRdb kept only the in-frame ones, dropping some. The sample yields roughly 110,000 clones, around nine tenths seen once. Findings and limits, study-wide: The study found Spike-specific TCR breadth and depth rose after two AZD1222 doses. The study identified only 6 or 7 AZD1222 recipients as seropositive at baseline. Unmutated variant regions are reportedly targeted by nearly half of spike-specific TCRs.

This clonotype was obtained from an adult in good health. The input for sequencing was peripheral blood, taken on day 0 of AZD1222 vaccination. The chain couples TRBV29-1 to TRBJ1-2; 9 bases fit TRBD1. This CDR3 is CSVGTGGDYGYTF. DNA of the CDR3: TGCAGCGTTGGTACAGGGGGCGACTATGGCTACACCTTC.